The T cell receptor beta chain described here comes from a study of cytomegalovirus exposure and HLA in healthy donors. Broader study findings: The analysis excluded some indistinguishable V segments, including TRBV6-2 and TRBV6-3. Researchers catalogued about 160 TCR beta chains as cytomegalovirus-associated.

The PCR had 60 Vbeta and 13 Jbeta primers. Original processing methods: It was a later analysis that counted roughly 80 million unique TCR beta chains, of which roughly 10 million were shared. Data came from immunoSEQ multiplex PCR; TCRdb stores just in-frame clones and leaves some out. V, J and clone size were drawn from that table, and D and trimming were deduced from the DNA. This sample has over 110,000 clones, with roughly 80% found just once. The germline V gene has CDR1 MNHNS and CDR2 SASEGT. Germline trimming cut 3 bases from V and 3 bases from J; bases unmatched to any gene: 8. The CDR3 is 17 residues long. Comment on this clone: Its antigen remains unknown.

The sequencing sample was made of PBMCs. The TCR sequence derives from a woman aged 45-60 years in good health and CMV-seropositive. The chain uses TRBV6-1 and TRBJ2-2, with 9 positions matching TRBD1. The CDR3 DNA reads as TGTGCCAGCAGTGACCGATGGGACAGGGTGTACACCGGGGAGCTGTTTTTT. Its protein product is CASSDRWDRVYTGELFF.